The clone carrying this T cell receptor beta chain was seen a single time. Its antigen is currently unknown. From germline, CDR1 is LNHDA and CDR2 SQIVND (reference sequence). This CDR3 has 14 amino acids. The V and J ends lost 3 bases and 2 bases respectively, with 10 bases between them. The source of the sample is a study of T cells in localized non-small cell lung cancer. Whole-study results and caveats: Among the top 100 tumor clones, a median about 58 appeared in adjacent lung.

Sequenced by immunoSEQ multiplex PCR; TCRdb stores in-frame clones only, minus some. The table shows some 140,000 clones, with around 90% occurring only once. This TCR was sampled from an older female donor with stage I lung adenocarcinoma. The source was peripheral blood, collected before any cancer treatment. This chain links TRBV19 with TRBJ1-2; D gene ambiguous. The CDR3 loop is CASSIANLNYGYTF. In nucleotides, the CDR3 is TGTGCCAGTAGTATTGCCAACTTAAACTATGGCTACACCTTC.